Sequencing of this T cell receptor (beta chain) was carried out in a study of CD8 T cells in ankylosing spondylitis. Whole-study results and caveats: There were earlier reports of some motif variants in reactive arthritis synovial fluid and blood. The authors reported significant enrichment of disease-linked clones in matched ankylosing spondylitis synovial fluid. The study identified a TCR beta motif of several highly homologous variants that appeared characteristic of ankylosing spondylitis blood.

A quantitative 5'-RACE method, one with molecular barcodes, was used to make TCR beta libraries. TCRdb ran MiXCR on the 5' RACE reads and lists one entry per CDR3 protein. The data show roughly 700,000 distinct CDR3 sequences, 15% to 20% seen once. A remark on this clonotype: The target antigen is unknown. Here the CDR3 omits its conserved ending phenylalanine or tryptophan, so a read error is the likely source.

The origin of this receptor is a male donor with ankylosing spondylitis. Input material: blood, either unsorted or a sorted T cell fraction (not recorded which).

For the CDR3, the DNA is TGTGCCAGCAGCTCATACAGGGGGAACACCGGGGAGCTGTTTGTT. Its protein is CASSSYRGNTGELFV. The genes are TRBV7-8 and TRBJ2-2, with 7 bases lining up with TRBD1. Unmatched junction bases numbered 3, after V lost 4 bases and J lost 1 base. Germline CDR1 and CDR2: SGHVS and FQNEAQ. The CDR3 has 15 amino acids.